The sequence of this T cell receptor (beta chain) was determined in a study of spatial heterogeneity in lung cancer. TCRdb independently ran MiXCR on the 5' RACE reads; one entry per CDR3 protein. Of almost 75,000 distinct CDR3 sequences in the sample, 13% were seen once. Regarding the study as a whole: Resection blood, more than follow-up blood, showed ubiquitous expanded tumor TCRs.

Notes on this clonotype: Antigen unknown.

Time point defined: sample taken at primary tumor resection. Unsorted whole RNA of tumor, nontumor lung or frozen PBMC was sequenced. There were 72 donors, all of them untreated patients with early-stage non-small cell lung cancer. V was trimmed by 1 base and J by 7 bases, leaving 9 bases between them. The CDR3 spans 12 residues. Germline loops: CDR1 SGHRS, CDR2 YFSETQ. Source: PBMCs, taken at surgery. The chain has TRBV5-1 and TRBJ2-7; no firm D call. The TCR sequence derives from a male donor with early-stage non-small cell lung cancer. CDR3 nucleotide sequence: TGCGCCAGCAGCTTGCAAGTAGAGGAGCAGTACTTC. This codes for CASSLQVEEQYF.